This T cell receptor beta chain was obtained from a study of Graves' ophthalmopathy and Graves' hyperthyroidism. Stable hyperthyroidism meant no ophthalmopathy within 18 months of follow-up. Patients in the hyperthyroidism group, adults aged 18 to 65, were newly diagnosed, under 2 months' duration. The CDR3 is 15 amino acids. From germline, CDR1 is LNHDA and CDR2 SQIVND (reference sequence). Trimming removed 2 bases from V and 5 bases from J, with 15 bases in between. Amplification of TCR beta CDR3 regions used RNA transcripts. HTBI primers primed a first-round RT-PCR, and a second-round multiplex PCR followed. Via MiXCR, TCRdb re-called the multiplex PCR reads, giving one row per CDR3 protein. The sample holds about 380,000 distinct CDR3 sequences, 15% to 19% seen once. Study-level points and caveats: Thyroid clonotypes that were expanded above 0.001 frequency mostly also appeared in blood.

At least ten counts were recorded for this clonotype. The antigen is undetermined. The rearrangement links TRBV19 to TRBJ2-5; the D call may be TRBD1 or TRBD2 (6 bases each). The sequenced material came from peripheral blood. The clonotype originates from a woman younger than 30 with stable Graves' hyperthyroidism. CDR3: CASSIRSGGAETQYF. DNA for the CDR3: TGTGCCAGTAGTATAAGATCCGGGGGCGCGGAGACCCAGTACTTC.